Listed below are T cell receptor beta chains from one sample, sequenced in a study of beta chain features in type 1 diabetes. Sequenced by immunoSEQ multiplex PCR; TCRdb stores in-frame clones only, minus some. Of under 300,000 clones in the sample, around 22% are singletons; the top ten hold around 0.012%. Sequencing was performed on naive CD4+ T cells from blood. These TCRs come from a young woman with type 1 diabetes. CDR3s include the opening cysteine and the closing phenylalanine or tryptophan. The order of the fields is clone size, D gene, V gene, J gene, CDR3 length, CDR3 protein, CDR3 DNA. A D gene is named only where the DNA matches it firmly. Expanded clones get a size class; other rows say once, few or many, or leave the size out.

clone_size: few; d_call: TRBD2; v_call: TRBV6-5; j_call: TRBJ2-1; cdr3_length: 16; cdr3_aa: CASSYSSGEAINEQFF; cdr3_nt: TGTGCCAGCAGTTACTCAAGCGGGGAGGCCATAAATGAGCAGTTCTTC
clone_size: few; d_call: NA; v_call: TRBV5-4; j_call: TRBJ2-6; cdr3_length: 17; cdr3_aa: CASSRSGLGSGANVLTF; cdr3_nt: TGTGCCAGCAGCCGATCCGGGCTGGGGAGTGGGGCCAACGTCCTGACTTTC
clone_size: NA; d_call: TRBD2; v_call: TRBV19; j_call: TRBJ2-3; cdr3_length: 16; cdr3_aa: CASSPQTSMVTDTQYF; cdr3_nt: TGTGCCAGTAGTCCCCAGACTAGCATGGTGACAGATACGCAGTATTTT
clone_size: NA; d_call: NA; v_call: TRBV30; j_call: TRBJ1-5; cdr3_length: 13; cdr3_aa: CAWSGQGDQPQHF; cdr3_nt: TGTGCCTGGAGTGGGCAGGGTGATCAGCCCCAGCATTTT
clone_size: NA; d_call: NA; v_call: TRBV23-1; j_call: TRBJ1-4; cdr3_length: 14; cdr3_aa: CASSRCKAREKLFF; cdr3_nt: TGCGCCAGCAGTCGGTGTAAGGCGAGGGAAAAACTGTTTTTT
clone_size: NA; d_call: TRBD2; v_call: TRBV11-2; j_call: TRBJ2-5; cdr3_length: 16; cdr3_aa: CASSSWGREAQETQYF; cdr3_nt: TGTGCCAGCAGCTCCTGGGGGCGGGAGGCCCAAGAGACCCAGTACTTC
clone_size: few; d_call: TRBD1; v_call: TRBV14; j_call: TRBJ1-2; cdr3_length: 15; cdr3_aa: CASRAHGTGNYGYTF; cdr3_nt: TGTGCCAGCAGAGCTCACGGGACAGGGAACTATGGCTACACCTTC
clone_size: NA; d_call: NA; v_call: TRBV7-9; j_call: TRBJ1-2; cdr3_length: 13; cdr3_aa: CASSSDSFSGYTF; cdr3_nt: TGTGCCAGCAGCTCTGACAGTTTTTCGGGCTACACCTTC
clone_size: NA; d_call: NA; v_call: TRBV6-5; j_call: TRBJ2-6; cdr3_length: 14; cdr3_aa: CASRGHSGANVLTF; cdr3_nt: TGTGCCAGCAGGGGGCATTCTGGGGCCAACGTCCTGACTTTC
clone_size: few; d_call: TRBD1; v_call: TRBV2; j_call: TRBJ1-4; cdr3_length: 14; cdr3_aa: CASSDRGINEKLFF; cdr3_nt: TGTGCCAGCAGTGACAGGGGGATTAATGAAAAACTGTTTTTT
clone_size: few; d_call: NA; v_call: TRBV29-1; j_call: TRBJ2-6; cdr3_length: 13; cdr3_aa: CSAGDSGANVLTF; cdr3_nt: TGCAGCGCCGGGGATTCTGGGGCCAACGTCCTGACTTTC
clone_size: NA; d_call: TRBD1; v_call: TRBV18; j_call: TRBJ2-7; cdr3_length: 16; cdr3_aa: CASSTSETGVTYEQYF; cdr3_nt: TGTGCCAGCTCAACATCTGAGACAGGGGTAACCTACGAGCAGTACTTC
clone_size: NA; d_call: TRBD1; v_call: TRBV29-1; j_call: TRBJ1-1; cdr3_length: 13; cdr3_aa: CSVVGGWGTEAFF; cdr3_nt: TGCAGCGTCGTAGGGGGCTGGGGCACTGAAGCTTTCTTT
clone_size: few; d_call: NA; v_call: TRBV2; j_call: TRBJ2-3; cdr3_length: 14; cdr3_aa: CASRDGQGSDTQYF; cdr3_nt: TGTGCCAGCAGGGACGGGCAGGGTTCAGATACGCAGTATTTT
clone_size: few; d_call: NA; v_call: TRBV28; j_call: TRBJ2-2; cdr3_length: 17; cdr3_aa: CASTNMDRSPNTGELFF; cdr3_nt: TGTGCCAGCACCAACATGGACAGAAGCCCGAACACCGGGGAGCTGTTTTTT
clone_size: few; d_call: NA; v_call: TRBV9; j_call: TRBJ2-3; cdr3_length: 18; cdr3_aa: CASSVGPRQAWVEDTQYF; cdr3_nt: TGTGCCAGCAGCGTAGGCCCCCGGCAGGCCTGGGTCGAAGATACGCAGTATTTT
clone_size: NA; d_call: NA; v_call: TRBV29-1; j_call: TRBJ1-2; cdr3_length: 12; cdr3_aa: CSGEWGGYGYTF; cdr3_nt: TGCAGCGGGGAGTGGGGGGGCTATGGCTACACCTTC
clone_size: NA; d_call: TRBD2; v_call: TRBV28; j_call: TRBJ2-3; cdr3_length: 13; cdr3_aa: CASSRTSTDTQYF; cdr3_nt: TGTGCCAGCAGTCGGACTAGTACAGATACGCAGTATTTT
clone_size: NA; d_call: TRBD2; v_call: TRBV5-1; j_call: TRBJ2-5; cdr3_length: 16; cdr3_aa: CASSLQLAGGQETQYF; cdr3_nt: TGCGCCAGCAGCTTACAACTAGCGGGGGGACAAGAGACCCAGTACTTC
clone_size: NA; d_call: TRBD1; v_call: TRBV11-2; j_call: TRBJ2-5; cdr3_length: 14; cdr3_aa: CASSSIQGRETQYF; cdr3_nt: TGTGCCAGCAGCTCCATACAGGGGAGAGAGACCCAGTACTTC
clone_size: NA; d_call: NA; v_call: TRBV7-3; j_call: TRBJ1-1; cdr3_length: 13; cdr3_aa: CASSLNEGTEAFF; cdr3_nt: TGTGCCAGCAGCTTAAATGAGGGCACTGAAGCTTTCTTT
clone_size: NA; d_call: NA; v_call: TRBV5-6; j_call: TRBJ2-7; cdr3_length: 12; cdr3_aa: CASSEQDYEQYF; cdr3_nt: TGTGCCAGCAGTGAACAAGACTACGAGCAGTACTTC
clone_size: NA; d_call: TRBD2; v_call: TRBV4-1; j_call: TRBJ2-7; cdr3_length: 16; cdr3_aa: CASSPGLAGNSYEQYF; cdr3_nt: TGCGCCAGCAGCCCGGGACTAGCGGGTAACTCCTACGAGCAGTACTTC
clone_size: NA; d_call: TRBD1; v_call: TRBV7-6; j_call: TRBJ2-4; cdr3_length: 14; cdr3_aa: CASSLGDRKNIQYF; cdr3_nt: TGTGCCAGCAGCTTAGGGGACAGGAAAAACATTCAGTACTTC
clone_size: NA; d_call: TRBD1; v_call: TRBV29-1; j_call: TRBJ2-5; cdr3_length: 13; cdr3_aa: CSVDGQGGETQYF; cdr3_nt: TGCAGCGTAGACGGACAGGGCGGCGAGACCCAGTACTTC
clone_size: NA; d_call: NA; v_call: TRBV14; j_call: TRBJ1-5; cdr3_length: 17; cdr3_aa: CASSQAPRTSGNQPQHF; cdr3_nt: TGTGCCAGCAGCCAAGCCCCTCGGACATCGGGCAATCAGCCCCAGCATTTT
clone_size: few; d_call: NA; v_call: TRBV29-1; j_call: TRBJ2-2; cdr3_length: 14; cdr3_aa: CSVGGRLGTGELFF; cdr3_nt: TGCAGCGTTGGAGGCCGTCTGGGCACCGGGGAGCTGTTTTTT
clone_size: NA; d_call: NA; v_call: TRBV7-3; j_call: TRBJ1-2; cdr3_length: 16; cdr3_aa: CASSLTGPPLSYGYTF; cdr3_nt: TGTGCCAGCAGCTTAACTGGGCCACCCCTTTCCTATGGCTACACCTTC
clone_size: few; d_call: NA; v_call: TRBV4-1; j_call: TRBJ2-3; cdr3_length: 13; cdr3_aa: CASSQGPTDTQYF; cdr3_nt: TGCGCCAGCAGCCAAGGTCCTACAGATACGCAGTATTTT
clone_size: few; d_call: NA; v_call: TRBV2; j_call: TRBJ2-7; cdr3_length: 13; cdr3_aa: CASSDWTVYEQYF; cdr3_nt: TGTGCCAGCAGTGACTGGACAGTCTACGAGCAGTACTTC
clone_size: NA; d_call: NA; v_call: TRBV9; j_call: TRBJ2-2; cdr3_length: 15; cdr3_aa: CASSVDPVSTGELFF; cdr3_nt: TGTGCCAGCAGCGTAGACCCAGTTTCAACCGGGGAGCTGTTTTTT
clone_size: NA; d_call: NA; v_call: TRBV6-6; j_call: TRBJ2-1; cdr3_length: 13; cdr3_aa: CAGCREYNNEQFF; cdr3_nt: TGTGCCGGCTGCCGGGAGTATAACAATGAGCAGTTCTTC
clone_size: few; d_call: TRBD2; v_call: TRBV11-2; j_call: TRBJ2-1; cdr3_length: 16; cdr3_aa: CASSLEGLAGWSEQFF; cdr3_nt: TGTGCCAGCAGCTTAGAGGGACTAGCGGGGTGGAGTGAGCAGTTCTTC
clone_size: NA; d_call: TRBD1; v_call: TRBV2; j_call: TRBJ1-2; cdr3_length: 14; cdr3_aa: CASSSDRGLSGYTF; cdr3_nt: TGTGCCAGCAGTTCGGACAGGGGGCTCAGTGGCTACACCTTC
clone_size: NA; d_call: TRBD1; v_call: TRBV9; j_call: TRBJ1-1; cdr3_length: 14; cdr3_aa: CASSEGTVVTEAFF; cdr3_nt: TGTGCCAGCAGCGAGGGGACAGTGGTCACTGAAGCTTTCTTT
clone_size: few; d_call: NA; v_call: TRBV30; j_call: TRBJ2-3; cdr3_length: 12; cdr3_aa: CVASAHTDTQYF; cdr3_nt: TGTGTTGCAAGCGCTCACACAGATACGCAGTATTTT
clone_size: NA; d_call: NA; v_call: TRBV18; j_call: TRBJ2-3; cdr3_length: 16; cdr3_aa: CASSPFDGRSGDTQYF; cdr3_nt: TGTGCCAGCTCACCATTTGACGGGAGATCAGGAGATACGCAGTATTTT
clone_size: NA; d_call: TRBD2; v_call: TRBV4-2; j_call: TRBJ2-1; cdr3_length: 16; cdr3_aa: CASSHLGLAGGNEQFF; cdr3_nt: TGTGCCAGCAGCCACCTCGGACTAGCGGGGGGCAATGAGCAGTTCTTC